A selection of T cell receptor beta chains follows, all from one sample in a study of blood T cell repertoires in COVID-19. Measured with immunoSEQ multiplex PCR; TCRdb has only the in-frame clones, and not every one. The sample yields roughly 270,000 clones, approximately 78% seen once. Sequencing was performed on PBMCs or T cells enriched from blood (not recorded which). Receptors were obtained from a man aged 35 to 55 who had been exposed to COVID-19. CDR3s include the opening cysteine and the closing phenylalanine or tryptophan. The D gene is left open where the match is weak.

D gene: TRBD2
J gene: TRBJ2-1
V gene: TRBV7-6
CDR3 protein: CASSYSGTGYNEQFF
CDR3 DNA: TGTGCCAGCAGCTATAGCGGGACGGGATACAATGAGCAGTTCTTC

D gene: .
J gene: TRBJ1-2
V gene: TRBV7-9
CDR3 protein: CAAGGSTYGYTF
CDR3 DNA: TGTGCGGCGGGGGGTTCGACGTATGGCTACACCTTC

D gene: .
J gene: TRBJ2-1
V gene: TRBV12-3/TRBV12-4
CDR3 protein: CASSLLVGEQFF
CDR3 DNA: TGTGCCAGCAGTTTACTCGTCGGTGAGCAGTTCTTC

D gene: .
J gene: TRBJ2-1
V gene: TRBV12-3/TRBV12-4
CDR3 protein: CASSLGGSEFF
CDR3 DNA: TGTGCCAGCAGTTTAGGAGGCTCTGAGTTCTTC

D gene: .
J gene: TRBJ2-2
V gene: TRBV3-1/TRBV3-2
CDR3 protein: CASSQGSWNTGELFF
CDR3 DNA: TGTGCCAGCAGCCAAGGAAGCTGGAACACCGGGGAGCTGTTTTTT

D gene: .
J gene: TRBJ2-3
V gene: TRBV7-2
CDR3 protein: CASSRGAADTQYF
CDR3 DNA: TGTGCCAGCAGCCGGGGGGCGGCAGATACGCAGTATTTT

D gene: TRBD1
J gene: TRBJ1-2
V gene: TRBV5-6
CDR3 protein: CASSLLDRAVHGYTF
CDR3 DNA: TGTGCCAGCAGCTTACTTGACAGGGCCGTACATGGCTACACCTTC

D gene: .
J gene: TRBJ1-5
V gene: TRBV7-8
CDR3 protein: CASSASYPPGSDLQHF
CDR3 DNA: TGTGCCAGCAGCGCTTCTTACCCCCCCGGCTCTGACTTGCAGCATTTT

D gene: .
J gene: TRBJ2-1
V gene: TRBV30
CDR3 protein: CAWSVIYGGNNEQFF
CDR3 DNA: TGTGCCTGGAGTGTAATCTACGGCGGTAACAATGAGCAGTTCTTC

D gene: TRBD2
J gene: TRBJ2-1
V gene: TRBV4-1
CDR3 protein: CASSQDRRTSGRAGEQFF
CDR3 DNA: TGCGCCAGCAGCCAAGATAGGAGGACTAGCGGGAGGGCCGGGGAGCAGTTCTTC